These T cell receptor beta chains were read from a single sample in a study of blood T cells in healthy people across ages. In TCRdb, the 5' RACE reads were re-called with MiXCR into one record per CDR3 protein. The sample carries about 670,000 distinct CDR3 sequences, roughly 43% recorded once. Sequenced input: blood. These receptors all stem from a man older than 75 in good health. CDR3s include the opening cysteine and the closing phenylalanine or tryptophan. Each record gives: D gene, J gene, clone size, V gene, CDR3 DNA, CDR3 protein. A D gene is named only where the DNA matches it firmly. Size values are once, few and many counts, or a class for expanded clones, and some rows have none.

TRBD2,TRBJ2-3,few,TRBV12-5,TGTGCTAGTGGTTTGGGTAGCGGGGGTACCGATACGCAGTATTTT,CASGLGSGGTDTQYF
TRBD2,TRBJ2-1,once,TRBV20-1,TGCAGTGCGGGAGCGGGAGGGGCACGCAATGAGCAGTTCTTC,CSAGAGGARNEQFF
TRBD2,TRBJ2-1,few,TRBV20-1,TGCAGTGCTGGTCTGGGTAGCGGGAGGGCAAATGAGCAGTTCTTC,CSAGLGSGRANEQFF
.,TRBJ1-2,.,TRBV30,TGTGCCTGGAGTGGGCAGGGAACGAAAAGCTGCACCTTC,CAWSGQGTKSCTF
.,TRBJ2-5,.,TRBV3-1,TGTGCCAGCAGCTCAATAGTGGGGGAGACCCAGTACTTC,CASSSIVGETQYF
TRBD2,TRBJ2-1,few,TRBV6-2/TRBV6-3,TGTGCCAGCAGTTACCGCCCAGCGGGGGGGTACAATGAGCAGTTCTTC,CASSYRPAGGYNEQFF
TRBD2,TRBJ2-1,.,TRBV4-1,TGCGCCAGCAGCCCCCGGGGGGAGTTCGTGTTCTTC,CASSPRGEFVFF
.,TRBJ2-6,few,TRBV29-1,TGCAGCGTTGGGAGTGGGGGCTCCGGGGCCAACGTCCTGACTTTC,CSVGSGGSGANVLTF
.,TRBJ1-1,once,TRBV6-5,TGTGCCAGCAGTTACCTGGGCCCGGGGGGCACTGAAGCTTTCTTT,CASSYLGPGGTEAFF
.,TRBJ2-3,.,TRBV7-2,TGTGCCAGCAGCTCCCTGAGGAGGGGCGGCACAGATACGCAGTATTTT,CASSSLRRGGTDTQYF
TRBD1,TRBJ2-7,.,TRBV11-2,TGTGCCGGCAGCCCCAAACAGGGGCCTTCCTACGAGCAGTACTTC,CAGSPKQGPSYEQYF
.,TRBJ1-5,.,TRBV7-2,TGTACCAGCAGCCCCGGGGGGAGGGGGAGTCAGCCCCAGCATTTT,CTSSPGGRGSQPQHF
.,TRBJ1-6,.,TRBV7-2,TGTGCCAGCAGCTTAGCGGGGCAGGGCTCACCCCTCCACTTT,CASSLAGQGSPLHF
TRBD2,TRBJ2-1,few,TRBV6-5,TGTGCCAGCAGTTCCCTGCAAGGGACCGGGAGGTACAATGAGCAGTTCTTC,CASSSLQGTGRYNEQFF
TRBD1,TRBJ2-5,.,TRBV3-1,TGTGCCAGCAGCCAAATGAAGACAGGGAGAGAGACCCAGTACTTC,CASSQMKTGRETQYF
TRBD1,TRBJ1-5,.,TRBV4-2,TGTGCCGGCAGCCAAGACCGGACAGGATATCAGCCCCAGCATTTT,CAGSQDRTGYQPQHF
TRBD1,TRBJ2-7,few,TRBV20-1,TGCAGTGCTCCCACTTCGGACAGGGGGGTAGGCGAGCAGTACTTC,CSAPTSDRGVGEQYF
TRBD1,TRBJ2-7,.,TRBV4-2,TGTGCCAGCAGCCAACGACAGGGGGCAGACAACGAGCAGTACTTC,CASSQRQGADNEQYF
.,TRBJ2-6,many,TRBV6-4,TGTGCCAGCAGTCAGGAATGGGGGGCCAACGTCCTGACTTTC,CASSQEWGANVLTF
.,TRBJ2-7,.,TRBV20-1,TGCAGTGCTAGTAGCGTCAATGAGCAGTACTTC,CSASSVNEQYF
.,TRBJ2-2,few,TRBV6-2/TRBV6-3,TGTGCCAGCAGTTACGAGGGCAGACACACCGGGGAGCTGTTTTTT,CASSYEGRHTGELFF
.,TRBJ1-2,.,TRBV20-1,TGCAGTGCCGTCGGGAGCTACACCTTC,CSAVGSYTF
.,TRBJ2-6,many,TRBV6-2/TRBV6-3,TGTGCCAGCAGCTCCAGGAGCTCTGGGGCCAACGTCCTGACTTTC,CASSSRSSGANVLTF
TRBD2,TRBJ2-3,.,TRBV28,TGTGCCAGCAGTTCCCGGGGGAGCGGGAGGTATAGAGATACGCAGTATTTT,CASSSRGSGRYRDTQYF
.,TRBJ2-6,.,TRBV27,TGTGCCAGCAGTTTGGCGTCGGAAAGTTTTATCTCTGGGGCCAACGTCCTGACTTTC,CASSLASESFISGANVLTF
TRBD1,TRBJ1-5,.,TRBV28,TGTGCCAGCAGGCCCGGACAGGGAGGTCAGCCCCAGCATTTT,CASRPGQGGQPQHF
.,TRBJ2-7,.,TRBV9,TGTGCCAGCAGCACCCACCCGGACCTGCGCGAGCAGTACTTC,CASSTHPDLREQYF
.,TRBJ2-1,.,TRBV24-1,TGTGCCACCAGTGATTTGATGGGATATCAAATTAATGAGCAGTTCTTC,CATSDLMGYQINEQFF
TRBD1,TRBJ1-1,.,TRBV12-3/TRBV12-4,TGTGCCAGCAGTTTGGGACAGGGGTTGGCTTTCTTT,CASSLGQGLAFF
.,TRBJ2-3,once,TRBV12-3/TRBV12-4,TGTGCCAGCGCCTTCAGCCCTGATACGCAGTATTTT,CASAFSPDTQYF
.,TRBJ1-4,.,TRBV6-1,TGTGCCAGCAGCTTCGGGACGGAGAATGAAAAACTGTTTTTT,CASSFGTENEKLFF